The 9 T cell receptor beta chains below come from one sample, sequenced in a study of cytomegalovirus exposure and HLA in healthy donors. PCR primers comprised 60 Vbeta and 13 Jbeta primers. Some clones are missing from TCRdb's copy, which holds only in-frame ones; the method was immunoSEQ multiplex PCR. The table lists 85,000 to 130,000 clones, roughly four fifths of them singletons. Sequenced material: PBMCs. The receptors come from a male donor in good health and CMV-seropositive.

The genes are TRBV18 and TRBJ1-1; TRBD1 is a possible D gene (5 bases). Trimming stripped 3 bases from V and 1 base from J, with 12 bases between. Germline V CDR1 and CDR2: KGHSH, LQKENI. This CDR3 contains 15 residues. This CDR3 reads CASSPLGGGNTEAFF. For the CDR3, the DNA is TGTGCCAGCTCACCCCTGGGGGGTGGGAACACTGAAGCTTTCTTT.

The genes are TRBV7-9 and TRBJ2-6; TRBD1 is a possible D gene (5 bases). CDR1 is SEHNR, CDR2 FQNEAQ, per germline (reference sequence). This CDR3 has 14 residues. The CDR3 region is CAGVVADGANVLTF. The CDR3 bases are TGTGCAGGGGTTGTCGCGGATGGGGCCAACGTCCTGACTTTC.

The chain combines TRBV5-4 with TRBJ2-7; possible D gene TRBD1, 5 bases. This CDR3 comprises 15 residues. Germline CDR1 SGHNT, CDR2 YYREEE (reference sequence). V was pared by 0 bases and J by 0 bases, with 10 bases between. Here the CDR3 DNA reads TGTGCCAGCAGCTTGGGACAGTTGAGCTCCTACGAGCAGTACTTC. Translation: CASSLGQLSSYEQYF.

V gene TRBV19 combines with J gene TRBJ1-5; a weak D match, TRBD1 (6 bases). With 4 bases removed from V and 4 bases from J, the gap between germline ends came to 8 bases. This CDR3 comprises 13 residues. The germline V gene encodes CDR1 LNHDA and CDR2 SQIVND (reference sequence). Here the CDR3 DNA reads TGTGCCAGTAGTAGCCAGGGGAATCAGCCCCAGCATTTT. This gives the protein CASSSQGNQPQHF.

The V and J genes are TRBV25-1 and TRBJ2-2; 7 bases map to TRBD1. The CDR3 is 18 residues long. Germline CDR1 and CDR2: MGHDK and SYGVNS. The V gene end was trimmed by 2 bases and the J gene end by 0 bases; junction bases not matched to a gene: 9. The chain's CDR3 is CASSEIGGQGANTGELFF. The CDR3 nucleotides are TGTGCCAGCAGTGAAATCGGTGGGCAGGGGGCGAACACCGGGGAGCTGTTTTTT.

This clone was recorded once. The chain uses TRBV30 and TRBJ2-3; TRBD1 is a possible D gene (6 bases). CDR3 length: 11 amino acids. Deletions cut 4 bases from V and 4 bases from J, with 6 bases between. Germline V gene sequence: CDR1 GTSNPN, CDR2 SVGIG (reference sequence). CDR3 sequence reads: CAWTGADTQYF. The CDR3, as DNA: TGTGCCTGGACAGGGGCAGATACGCAGTATTTT.

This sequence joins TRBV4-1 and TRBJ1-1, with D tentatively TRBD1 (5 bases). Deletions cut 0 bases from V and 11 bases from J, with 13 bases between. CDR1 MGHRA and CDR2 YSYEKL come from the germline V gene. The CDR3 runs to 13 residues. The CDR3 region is CASSQEGPADAFF. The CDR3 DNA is TGCGCCAGCAGCCAAGAGGGGCCGGCCGACGCTTTCTTT.

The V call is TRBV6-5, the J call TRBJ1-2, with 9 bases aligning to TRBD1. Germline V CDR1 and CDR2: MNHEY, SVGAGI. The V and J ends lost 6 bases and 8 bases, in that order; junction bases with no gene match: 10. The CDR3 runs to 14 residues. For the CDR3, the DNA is TGTGCCAGCAGCCGTTTACAGGGGGCGCGAGGCTACACCTTC. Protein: CASSRLQGARGYTF.

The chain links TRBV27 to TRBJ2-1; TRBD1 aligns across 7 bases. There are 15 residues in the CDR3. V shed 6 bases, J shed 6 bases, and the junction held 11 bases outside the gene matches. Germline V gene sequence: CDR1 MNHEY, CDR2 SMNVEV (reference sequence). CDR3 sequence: CASSPRQGPFNEQFF. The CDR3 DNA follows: TGTGCCAGCAGCCCGAGACAGGGACCCTTCAATGAGCAGTTCTTC.